These 31 T cell receptor beta chains came from one sample sequenced in a study of blood T cells in healthy people across ages. Primed by a sample-barcoded 5' primer and a J-beta primer mix, a second PCR proceeded for about 7 to 12 cycles. Using its own MiXCR run on the 5' RACE reads, TCRdb lists one record per CDR3 protein. The sample yields more than 800,000 distinct CDR3 sequences, around 28% seen once. The sample comprised blood. The source is a woman older than 75 in good health.

This clonotype was recorded a few times. The V and J genes are TRBV2 and TRBJ2-7; 11 bases are shared with TRBD2. Germline CDR1 and CDR2: SNHLY and FYNNEI. The CDR3 is made up of 19 amino acids. Trimming cost V 3 bases and J 7 bases; bases outside gene matches: 20. The DNA of the CDR3 is TGTGCCAGCAGTGATAGGTGGCTAGCGGGAGGCTTGATCTACAATGAGCAGTACTTC. This sequence encodes CASSDRWLAGGLIYNEQYF.

A remark on this clonotype: The junction departs from the called germline gene at one end, perhaps through a read error. This chain joins TRBV5-1 and TRBJ2-3; D is possibly TRBD2 (6 bases). The length of the CDR3 is 16 residues. Germline V CDR1 and CDR2: SGHRS, YFSETQ. The CDR3 loop reads CASSLAAGSPADTQYF. CDR3 nucleotides: TGCGCCAGCAGCCTGGCCGCCGGGAGTCCCGCAGATACACAGTATTTT.

This clonotype was seen repeatedly, ten times or more. The chain is built from TRBV7-9 and TRBJ2-5, with a tentative D call TRBD2 (5 bases). Germline V gene lookup returns CDR1 SEHNR and CDR2 FQNEAQ (reference sequence). Trimming shortened V by 3 bases and J by 2 bases, and 22 bases separated the two germline ends. The length of the CDR3 is 18 residues. This CDR3 is CASSLSGRLKFIQETQYF. The CDR3 region has the DNA TGTGCCAGCAGCTTGAGCGGACGGCTAAAGTTTATACAAGAGACCCAGTACTTC.

V is TRBV4-3 and J is TRBJ2-1; TRBD1 might be the D (7 bases). V was shortened by 0 bases and J by 10 bases, with 19 bases between the two germline ends. Germline V gene lookup returns CDR1 LGHNA and CDR2 YSLEER. The CDR3 contains 16 residues. The CDR3 loop reads CASSQESSEGALEQFF. Written as DNA, the CDR3 is TGCGCCAGCAGCCAAGAATCTAGCGAGGGGGCCCTGGAGCAGTTCTTC.

This clonotype was observed a handful of times. The chain couples TRBV29-1 to TRBJ1-1, with 7 bases lining up with TRBD1. The CDR3 loop spans 15 amino acids. CDR1 SQVTM and CDR2 ANQGSEA come from the germline V gene. The ends lost 7 bases at V and 1 base at J; junction bases unmatched: 12. The CDR3, as DNA: TGCAGCGCCCCTGGGGCGAGGGGGCGGAACACTGAAGCTTTCTTT. Its translation is CSAPGARGRNTEAFF.

There are many counts of this clonotype. This chain connects TRBV24-1 to TRBJ2-5, with D possibly matching TRBD1 (6 bases). Germline CDR1 is KGHDR and CDR2 is SFDVKD. The CDR3 has 14 residues. V was trimmed by 6 bases and J by 2 bases, leaving 12 bases between them. CDR3 DNA: TGTGCCACCAGTTTGGGGGCACCGCAAGAGACCCAGTACTTC. Its translation is CATSLGAPQETQYF.

As concerns this clonotype: The CDR3 does not end in the conserved phenylalanine or tryptophan, so this is likely a read error. This chain connects TRBV29-1 to TRBJ2-1, with a tentative D call TRBD2 (5 bases). Trimming took 7 bases from V and 1 from J, leaving 8 bases between them. Looked up from germline, CDR1 is SQVTM and CDR2 is ANQGSEA. The CDR3 runs 12 residues. The CDR3 sequence is CSGRGSYNEQFS. The CDR3 coding sequence is TGCAGCGGCCGAGGGTCCTACAATGAGCAGTTCTCG.

The chain carries TRBV2 and TRBJ2-2; D may correspond to TRBD1 or TRBD2 (6 bases each). The CDR3 is 16 amino acids. Germline loops: CDR1 SNHLY, CDR2 FYNNEI. V was trimmed by 8 bases and J by 6 bases, leaving 22 bases between them. The CDR3 sequence: CASVSQGTLAAGELFF. The CDR3 region has the DNA TGTGCCAGCGTATCCCAGGGGACATTAGCGGCCGGGGAGCTGTTTTTT.

This clonotype was counted ten times or more. The rearrangement joins TRBV9 to TRBJ2-3; the D gene could be TRBD1 or TRBD2 (5 bases each). This CDR3 spans 15 amino acids. The germline gives CDR1 SGDLS, CDR2 YYNGEE. V lost 0 bases and J 0 bases, leaving 8 bases between the germline ends. CDR3 DNA: TGTGCCAGCAGCGTAGCTGGGGACAGCACAGATACGCAGTATTTT. It codes for CASSVAGDSTDTQYF.

This clonotype came up many times. The V call is TRBV7-2, the J call TRBJ2-3; D is perhaps TRBD1 or TRBD2 (5 bases each). CDR1 is SGHTA, CDR2 FQGNSA, per germline. The CDR3 is 15 residues long. The V and J ends lost 0 bases and 1 base respectively, with 8 bases between them. DNA for the CDR3: TGTGCCAGCAGCTTAGCGGGGGATGGCACAGATACGCAGTATTTT. Amino acid sequence: CASSLAGDGTDTQYF.

Notes on this clonotype: A much larger clone sits a single nucleotide away, making a read error possible. The gene calls are TRBV20-1 and TRBJ1-2; possible D gene TRBD1, 5 bases. The CDR3 length is 14 residues. Trimming removed 3 bases from V and 5 bases from J, with 16 bases in between. Germline lookup yields CDR1 DFQATT and CDR2 SNEGSKA (reference sequence). CDR3 sequence reads: CSARGQGPFYGYTF. The CDR3 nucleotides read TGCAGTGCTAGGGGTCAGGGACCATTTTATGGCTACACCTTC.

This clonotype showed up many times. The chain joins TRBV6-1 to TRBJ1-6, with D maybe TRBD1 (5 bases). This CDR3 region has 15 residues. V was pared by 0 bases and J by 7 bases, with 10 bases between. Germline CDR1 is MNHNS and CDR2 is SASEGT. The CDR3 region is CASSEAGASNSPLHF. The CDR3 DNA follows: TGTGCCAGCAGTGAAGCAGGGGCTTCCAATTCACCCCTCCACTTT.

This sequence joins TRBV7-9 and TRBJ2-2, with 7 bases that match TRBD1. The CDR3 sequence is 16 residues long. CDR1 SEHNR and CDR2 FQNEAQ come from the germline V gene (reference sequence). The V and J ends lost 5 bases and 1 base, in that order; junction bases with no gene match: 7. The CDR3 sequence is CASSPKGQRNTGELFF. CDR3 DNA: TGTGCCAGCAGCCCAAAGGGACAGAGGAACACCGGGGAGCTGTTTTTT.

Concerning this clonotype itself: A single base separates this from a much larger clone, so it may be a read error. The V and J genes are TRBV11-2 and TRBJ2-1, with D possibly TRBD2 on 5 matching bases. CDR3 length equals 15 residues. With 0 bases removed from V and 8 bases from J, the gap between germline ends came to 14 bases. CDR1 and CDR2 from the germline V gene are SGHAT and FQNNGV. The DNA for the CDR3 is TGTGCCAGCAGCTTAGATCCACTAGTTCGGGATGAGCAGTTCTTC. Its translation is CASSLDPLVRDEQFF.

The chain employs TRBV6-2 or TRBV6-3 and TRBJ2-2, with no clear D. CDR1 is MNHEY and CDR2 is SVGEGT in the germline V gene. This CDR3 is 16 amino acids long. Trimming removed 4 bases at V and 2 bases at J, with 14 bases between. The CDR3 region is CASSSIGRFNTGELFF. CDR3 nucleotide sequence: TGTGCCAGCAGTTCCATCGGACGGTTTAACACCGGGGAGCTGTTTTTT.

The chain has TRBV3-1 and TRBJ1-1; 8 nucleotides align to TRBD1. V lost 8 bases, J lost 6 bases, and 8 bases stayed unmatched. In germline, CDR1 is LGHDT, CDR2 YNNKEL (reference sequence). CDR3 length: 13 residues. Written as DNA, the CDR3 is TGTGCCAGCGCCCCGGACAGGGACTCTGAAGCTTTCTTT. Protein sequence: CASAPDRDSEAFF.

This chain connects TRBV15 to TRBJ1-2; D remains unclear. Germline V gene lookup returns CDR1 LNHNV and CDR2 YYDKDF (reference sequence). The CDR3 sequence is 13 residues long. V lost 5 bases and J 6 bases, leaving 13 bases between the germline ends. Written as DNA, the CDR3 is TGTGCCACCAGCGTTCGGCCGAGGAATGGCTACACCTTC. Its protein is CATSVRPRNGYTF.

This clonotype was counted many times. J is TRBJ2-5 and V is TRBV7-2; 9 nucleotides agree with TRBD2. The CDR3 spans 15 residues. Germline V lookup: CDR1 SGHTA, CDR2 FQGNSA. Trimming cost V 5 bases and J 0 bases; bases outside gene matches: 4. CDR3 region: CASSPGLANQETQYF. DNA of the CDR3: TGTGCCAGCAGCCCGGGACTAGCTAACCAAGAGACCCAGTACTTC. Full variable domain (remainder filled in from reference TRBV7-2 and TRBJ2-5): GAGVSQSPSNKVTEKGKDVELRCDPISGHTALYWYRQSLGQGLEFLIYFQGNSAPDKSGLPSDRFSAERTGGSVSTLTIQRTQQEDSAVYLCASSPGLANQETQYFGPGTRLLVL.

This clonotype was recorded a few times. The chain employs TRBV7-2 and TRBJ2-1; 7 nucleotides match TRBD2. Germline values: CDR1 SGHTA, CDR2 FQGNSA. CDR3 length: 14 amino acids. V shed 1 base, J shed 8 bases, and the junction held 5 bases outside the gene matches. CDR3 in DNA: TGTGCCAGCAGCTTAGTGAGCGGGAACGATGAGCAGTTCTTC. This encodes CASSLVSGNDEQFF.

This clonotype was recorded many times. The chain combines TRBV4-2 with TRBJ2-3; TRBD2 aligns across 12 bases. With V trimmed by 0 bases and J by 4 bases, 5 bases remained unmatched. Germline loops: CDR1 LGHNA, CDR2 YNFKEQ. CDR3 length: 17 residues. CDR3 DNA: TGTGCCAGCAGCCAAGATCTAGCGGGGGGGCCAGCAGATACGCAGTATTTT. This translates into CASSQDLAGGPADTQYF.

This clonotype was counted between two and nine times. This rearrangement joins TRBV4-3 to TRBJ2-1, with D perhaps matching TRBD1 (5 bases). CDR1 and CDR2 from the germline V gene are LGHNA and YSLEER. The CDR3 totals 14 residues. V lost 4 bases and J 4 bases, leaving 11 bases between the germline ends. The CDR3 coding sequence is TGCGCCAGCAGCCCTAGTCCAGGGTACAATGAGCAGTTCTTC. It codes for CASSPSPGYNEQFF.

The V gene is TRBV7-2, the J gene TRBJ2-3; 11 bases align to TRBD2. The V segment lost 8 bases and the J segment 1 base; nucleotides outside the gene matches: 11. This CDR3 contains 17 residues. The germline CDR1 and CDR2 sequences are SGHTA and FQGNSA. The CDR3 DNA sequence: TGTGCCAGCGTCTCGGGGCTAGCGGGGGGACGCACAGATACGCAGTATTTT. Protein: CASVSGLAGGRTDTQYF. Looking up the rest from reference TRBV7-2 and TRBJ2-3 gives the full variable domain: GAGVSQSPSNKVTEKGKDVELRCDPISGHTALYWYRQSLGQGLEFLIYFQGNSAPDKSGLPSDRFSAERTGGSVSTLTIQRTQQEDSAVYLCASVSGLAGGRTDTQYFGPGTRLTVL.

At least ten counts were recorded for this clonotype. The chain joins TRBV20-1 to TRBJ1-2; weak D call: TRBD1 (5 bases). Per the germline V gene, CDR1 is DFQATT and CDR2 is SNEGSKA (reference sequence). V was clipped by 0 bases and J by 8 bases, with 13 bases between them. The CDR3 is 13 residues long. The CDR3 DNA follows: TGCAGTGCTAGAGATCCGCCCCAGGGAGGCTACACCTTC. Translated: CSARDPPQGGYTF.

The chain combines TRBV12-3 or TRBV12-4 with TRBJ1-3; 7 bases agree with TRBD1. The CDR3 covers 14 residues. J was trimmed by 0 bases and V by 4 bases; bases with no gene match: 0. The CDR3 DNA sequence: TGTGCCAGCAGTTGGGACAGCTCTGGAAACACCATATATTTT. This codes for CASSWDSSGNTIYF.

This clonotype has ten or more counts. V is TRBV9 and J is TRBJ2-5, with D perhaps TRBD1 (5 bases). This CDR3 spans 15 amino acids. The germline V gene encodes CDR1 SGDLS and CDR2 YYNGEE. Trimming removed 4 bases at V and 3 bases at J, with 16 bases between. CDR3 sequence (DNA): TGTGCCAGCAGCTCCCAGGCTGGCAGGGAAGAGACCCAGTACTTC. Translating it yields CASSSQAGREETQYF.

This clonotype has at least ten counts. The chain couples TRBV28 to TRBJ2-7; 8 bases map to TRBD1. The CDR3 sequence is 15 residues long. Germline V CDR1 and CDR2: MDHEN, SYDVKM. Losses at the gene ends were 4 bases for V and 5 bases for J; bases not matched to a gene: 10. The DNA for the CDR3 is TGTGCCAGCAGTTCCGGGCAGGGGGCGAACCACGAGCAGTACTTC. As protein: CASSSGQGANHEQYF. Together with reference TRBV28 and TRBJ2-7, the CDR3 gives the full variable domain: DVKVTQSSRYLVKRTGEKVFLECVQDMDHENMFWYRQDPGLGLRLIYFSYDVKMKEKGDIPEGYSVSREKKERFSLILESASTNQTSMYLCASSSGQGANHEQYFGPGTRLTVT.

This clonotype was counted at least ten times. This chain joins TRBV20-1 and TRBJ1-5; D gene unclear. The CDR3 extends over 14 amino acids. V was trimmed by 3 bases and J by 0 bases, leaving 9 bases between them. Germline V CDR1 and CDR2: DFQATT, SNEGSKA (reference sequence). The CDR3 spells CSASGGNSNQPQHF. CDR3 DNA: TGCAGTGCTAGTGGCGGGAATAGCAATCAGCCCCAGCATTTT.

This clonotype was observed a handful of times. The chain links TRBV3-1 to TRBJ1-1, with 7 bases identical to TRBD1. Looked up from germline, CDR1 is LGHDT and CDR2 is YNNKEL (reference sequence). This CDR3 has 14 amino acids. The trim removed 3 bases at V and 8 bases at J, leaving 9 bases unmatched. CDR3 loop: CASSHRQTGPEAFF. CDR3 bases: TGTGCCAGCAGCCACCGACAGACAGGGCCCGAAGCTTTCTTT.

This chain links TRBV7-2 with TRBJ2-5; the match to TRBD2 covers 14 bases. The V gene's germline CDR1 is SGHTA and CDR2 FQGNSA. J lost 11 bases, V lost 7 bases, and 18 bases had no gene match. The CDR3 contains 17 residues. CDR3 protein: CASTRLAGGPTLGEQYF. For the CDR3, the DNA is TGTGCCAGCACCAGACTAGCGGGGGGGCCGACTCTAGGTGAGCAGTACTTC.

This clonotype turned up a few times. This chain links TRBV6-5 with TRBJ1-6; tentative D call: TRBD1 (5 bases). CDR3 length: 12 residues. Deletions cut 7 bases from V and 9 bases from J, with 10 bases between. Germline V gene sequence: CDR1 MNHEY, CDR2 SVGAGI. The CDR3 loop reads CASNTGGSPLHF. The CDR3 region has the DNA TGTGCCAGCAATACGGGGGGTTCACCCCTCCACTTT.

Many counts were recorded for this clonotype. V usage is TRBV7-8 and J usage is TRBJ2-4; D unclear. This CDR3 has 15 residues. CDR1 is SGHVS and CDR2 is FQNEAQ in the germline V gene. Between the trimmed V and J ends, which lost 4 bases and 6 bases, there was a span of 16 bases. The CDR3 DNA is TGTGCCAGCAGCTCTCCGGGCAACCGAGTAAACATTCAGTACTTC. Encoded protein: CASSSPGNRVNIQYF.